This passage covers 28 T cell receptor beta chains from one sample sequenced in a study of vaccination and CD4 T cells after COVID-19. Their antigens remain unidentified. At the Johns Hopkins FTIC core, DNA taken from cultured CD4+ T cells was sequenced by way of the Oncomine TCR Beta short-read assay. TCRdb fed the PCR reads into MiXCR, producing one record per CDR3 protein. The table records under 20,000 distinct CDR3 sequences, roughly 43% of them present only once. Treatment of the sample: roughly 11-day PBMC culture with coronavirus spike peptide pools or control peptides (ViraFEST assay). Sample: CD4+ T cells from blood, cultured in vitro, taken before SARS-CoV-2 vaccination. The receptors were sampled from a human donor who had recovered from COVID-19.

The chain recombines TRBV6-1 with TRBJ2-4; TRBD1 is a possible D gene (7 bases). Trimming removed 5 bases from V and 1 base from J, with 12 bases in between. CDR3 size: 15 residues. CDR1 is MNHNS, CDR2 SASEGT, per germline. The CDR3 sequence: CASSIRGEAKNIQYF. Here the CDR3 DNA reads TGTGCCAGCAGTATCAGGGGGGAGGCCAAAAACATTCAGTACTTC.

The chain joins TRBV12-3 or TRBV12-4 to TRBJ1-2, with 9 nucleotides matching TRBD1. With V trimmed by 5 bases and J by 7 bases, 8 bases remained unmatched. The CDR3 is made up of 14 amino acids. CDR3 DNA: TGTGCCAGCAGTCCTACAGGGGGCGCAAGTGGCTACACCTTC. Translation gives CASSPTGGASGYTF.

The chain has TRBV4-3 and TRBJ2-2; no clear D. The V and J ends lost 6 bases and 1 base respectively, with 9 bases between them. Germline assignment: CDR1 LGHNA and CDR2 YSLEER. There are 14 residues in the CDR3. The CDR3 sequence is CASSYALNTGELFF. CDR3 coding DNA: TGCGCCAGCAGTTACGCATTGAACACCGGGGAGCTGTTTTTT.

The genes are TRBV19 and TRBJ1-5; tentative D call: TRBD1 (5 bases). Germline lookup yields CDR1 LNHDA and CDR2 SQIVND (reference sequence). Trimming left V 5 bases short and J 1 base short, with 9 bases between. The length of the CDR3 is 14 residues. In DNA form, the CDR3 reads TGTGCCAGTAGTGGGACGGGGAGCAATCAGCCCCAGCATTTT. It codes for CASSGTGSNQPQHF.

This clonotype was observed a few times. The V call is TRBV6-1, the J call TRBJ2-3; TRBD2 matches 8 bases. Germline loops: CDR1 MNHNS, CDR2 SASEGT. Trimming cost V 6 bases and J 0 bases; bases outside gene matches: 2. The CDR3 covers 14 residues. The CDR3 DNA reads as TGTGCCAGCAGATCTAGCGGGAGCACAGATACGCAGTATTTT. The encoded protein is CASRSSGSTDTQYF.

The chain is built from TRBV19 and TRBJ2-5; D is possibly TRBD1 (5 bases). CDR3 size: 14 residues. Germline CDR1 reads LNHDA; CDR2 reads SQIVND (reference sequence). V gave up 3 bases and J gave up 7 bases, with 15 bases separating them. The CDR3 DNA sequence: TGTGCCAGTAGTATTGGACGCTCCCAGGGGACCCAGTACTTC. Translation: CASSIGRSQGTQYF.

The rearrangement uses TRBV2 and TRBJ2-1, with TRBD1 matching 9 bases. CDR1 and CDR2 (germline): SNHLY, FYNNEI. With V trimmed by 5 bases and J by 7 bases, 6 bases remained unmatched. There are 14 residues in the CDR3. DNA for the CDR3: TGTGCCAGCAGTCTACAGGGGGCGAGGAATGAGCAGTTCTTC. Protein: CASSLQGARNEQFF.

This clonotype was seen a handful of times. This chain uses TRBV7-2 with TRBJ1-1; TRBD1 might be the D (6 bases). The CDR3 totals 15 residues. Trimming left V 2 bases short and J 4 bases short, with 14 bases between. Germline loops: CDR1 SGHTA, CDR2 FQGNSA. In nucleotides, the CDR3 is TGTGCCAGCAGCTTAAGAGGGTCGGGGGCCACTGAAGCTTTCTTT. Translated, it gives CASSLRGSGATEAFF.

As DNA, the CDR3 is TGTGCCACCGGCAAAGGGGGACAGGGTAGCAATCAGCCCCAGCATTTT. Amino acids: CATGKGGQGSNQPQHF. This chain links TRBV15 with TRBJ1-5, with 9 bases lining up with TRBD1. After removal of 8 bases from V and 0 bases from J, the junction contained 8 bases not matched to a gene. The CDR3 has 16 residues. The germline gives CDR1 LNHNV, CDR2 YYDKDF (reference sequence).

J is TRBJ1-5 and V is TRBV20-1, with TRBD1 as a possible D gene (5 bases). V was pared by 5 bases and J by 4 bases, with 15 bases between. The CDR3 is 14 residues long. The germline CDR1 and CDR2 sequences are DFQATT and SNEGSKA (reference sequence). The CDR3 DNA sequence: TGCAGTGCTCGAGGGACCATCCCTAATCAGCCCCAGCATTTT. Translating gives CSARGTIPNQPQHF.

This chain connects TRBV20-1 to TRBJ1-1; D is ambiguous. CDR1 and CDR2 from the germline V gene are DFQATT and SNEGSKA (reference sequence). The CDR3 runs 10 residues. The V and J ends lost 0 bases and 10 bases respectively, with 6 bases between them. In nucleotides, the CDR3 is TGCAGTGCTAGAGATTGTCCAGCTTTCTTT. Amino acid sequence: CSARDCPAFF.

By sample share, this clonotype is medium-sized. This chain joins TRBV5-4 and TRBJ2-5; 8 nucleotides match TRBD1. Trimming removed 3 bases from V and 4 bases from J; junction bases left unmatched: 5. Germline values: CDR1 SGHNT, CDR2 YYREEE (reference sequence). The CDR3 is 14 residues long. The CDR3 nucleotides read TGTGCCAGCAGCTACAGGGGGAAGTCAGAGACCCAGTACTTC. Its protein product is CASSYRGKSETQYF. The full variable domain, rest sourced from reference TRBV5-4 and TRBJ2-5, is ETGVTQSPTHLIKTRGQQVTLRCSSQSGHNTVSWYQQALGQGPQFIFQYYREEENGRGNFPPRFSGLQFPNYSSELNVNALELDDSALYLCASSYRGKSETQYFGPGTRLLVL.

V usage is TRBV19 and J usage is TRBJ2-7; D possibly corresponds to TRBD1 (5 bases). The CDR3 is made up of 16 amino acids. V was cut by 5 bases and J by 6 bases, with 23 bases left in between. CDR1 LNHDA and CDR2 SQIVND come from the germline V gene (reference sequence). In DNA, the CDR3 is TGTGCCAGTAGTGTGAACTGGGCAGGCAGGGTTTCCGAGCAGTACTTC. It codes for CASSVNWAGRVSEQYF.

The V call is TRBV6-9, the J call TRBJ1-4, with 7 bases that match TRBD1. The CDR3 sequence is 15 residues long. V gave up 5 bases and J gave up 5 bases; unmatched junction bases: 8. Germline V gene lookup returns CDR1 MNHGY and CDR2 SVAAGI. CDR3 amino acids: CASSHGTATNEKLFF. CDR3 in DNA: TGTGCCAGCAGTCATGGGACAGCCACAAATGAAAAACTGTTTTTT.

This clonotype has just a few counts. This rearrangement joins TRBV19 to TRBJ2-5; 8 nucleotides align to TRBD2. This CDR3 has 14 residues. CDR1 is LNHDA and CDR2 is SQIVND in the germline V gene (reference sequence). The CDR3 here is CATSSGGSGETQYF. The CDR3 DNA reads TGTGCGACATCTTCGGGAGGGTCGGGCGAGACCCAGTACTTC.

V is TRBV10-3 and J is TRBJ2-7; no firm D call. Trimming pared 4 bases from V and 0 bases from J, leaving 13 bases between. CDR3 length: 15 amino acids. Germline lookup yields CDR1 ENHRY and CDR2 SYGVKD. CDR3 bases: TGTGCCATCAGTGGGGGTCAGAGGAGCTCCTACGAGCAGTACTTC. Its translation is CAISGGQRSSYEQYF.

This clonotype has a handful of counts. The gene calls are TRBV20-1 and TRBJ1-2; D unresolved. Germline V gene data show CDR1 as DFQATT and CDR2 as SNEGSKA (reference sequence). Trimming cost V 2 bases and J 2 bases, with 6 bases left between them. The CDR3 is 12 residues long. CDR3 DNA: TGCAGTGCTAGACAACTAAACTATGGCTACACCTTC. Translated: CSARQLNYGYTF.

This chain's CDR3 is CASSLDSGSYNSPLHF. The CDR3 nucleotides are TGTGCCAGCAGTTTAGACAGCGGCTCCTATAATTCACCCCTCCACTTT. The rearrangement uses TRBV28 and TRBJ1-6; D might be TRBD1 (5 bases). Germline V gives CDR1 MDHEN, CDR2 SYDVKM. Trimming took off 2 bases at V and 0 bases at J, with 8 bases between the two ends. This CDR3 comprises 16 residues. The variable domain in full, with the rest retrieved from reference TRBV28 and TRBJ1-6, is DVKVTQSSRYLVKRTGEKVFLECVQDMDHENMFWYRQDPGLGLRLIYFSYDVKMKEKGDIPEGYSVSREKKERFSLILESASTNQTSMYLCASSLDSGSYNSPLHFGNGTRLTVT.

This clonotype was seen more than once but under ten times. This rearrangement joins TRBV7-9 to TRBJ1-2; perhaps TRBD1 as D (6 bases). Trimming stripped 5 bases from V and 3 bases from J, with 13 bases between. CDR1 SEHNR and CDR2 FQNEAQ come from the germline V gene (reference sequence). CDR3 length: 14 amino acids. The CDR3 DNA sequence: TGTGCCAGCAGCCTACAAAGACAGGACTATGGCTACACCTTC. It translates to CASSLQRQDYGYTF.

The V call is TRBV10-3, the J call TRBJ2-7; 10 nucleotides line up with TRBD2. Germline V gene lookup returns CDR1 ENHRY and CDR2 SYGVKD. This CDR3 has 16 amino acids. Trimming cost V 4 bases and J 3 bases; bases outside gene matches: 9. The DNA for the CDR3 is TGTGCCATCAGTGTAACAAGCGGGGGGGTCCTCTACGAGCAGTACTTC. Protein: CAISVTSGGVLYEQYF.

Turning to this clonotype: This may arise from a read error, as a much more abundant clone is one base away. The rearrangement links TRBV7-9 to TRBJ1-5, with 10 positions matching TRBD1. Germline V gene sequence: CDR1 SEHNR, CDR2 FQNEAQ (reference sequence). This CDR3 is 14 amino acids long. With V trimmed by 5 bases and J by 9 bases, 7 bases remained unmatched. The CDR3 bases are TGTGCCAGCAGCATCGGACAGGGGGGTCGGCCCCAGCATTTT. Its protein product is CASSIGQGGRPQHF. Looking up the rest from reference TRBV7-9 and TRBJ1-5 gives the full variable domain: DTGVSQNPRHKITKRGQNVTFRCDPISEHNRLYWYRQTLGQGPEFLTYFQNEAQLEKSRLLSDRFSAERPKGSFSTLEIQRTEQGDSAMYLCASSIGQGGRPQHFGDGTRLSIL.

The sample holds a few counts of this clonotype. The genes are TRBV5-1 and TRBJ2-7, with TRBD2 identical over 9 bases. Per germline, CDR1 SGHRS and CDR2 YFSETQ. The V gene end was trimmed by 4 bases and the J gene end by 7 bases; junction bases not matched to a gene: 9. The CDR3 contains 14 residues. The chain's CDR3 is CASSAIAGGPEQYF. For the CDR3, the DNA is TGCGCCAGCAGCGCAATTGCGGGAGGGCCTGAGCAGTACTTC.

CDR3 region: CASSTSGAYGYTF. The CDR3, as DNA: TGTGCCAGTAGTACGTCCGGTGCCTATGGCTACACCTTC. The J gene is TRBJ1-2, the V gene TRBV19; D not certain. The CDR3 covers 13 residues. Deletions cut 4 bases from V and 4 bases from J, with 10 bases between. Germline CDR1 and CDR2: LNHDA and SQIVND (reference sequence).

The CDR3 sequence is CATSDSRGRGYTF. In DNA, the CDR3 is TGTGCCACCAGTGATTCTAGGGGGCGAGGCTACACCTTC. The chain recombines TRBV24-1 with TRBJ1-2; 7 bases fit TRBD1. The CDR3 has 13 residues. From germline, CDR1 is KGHDR and CDR2 SFDVKD. Losses at the gene ends were 2 bases for V and 8 bases for J; bases not matched to a gene: 4.

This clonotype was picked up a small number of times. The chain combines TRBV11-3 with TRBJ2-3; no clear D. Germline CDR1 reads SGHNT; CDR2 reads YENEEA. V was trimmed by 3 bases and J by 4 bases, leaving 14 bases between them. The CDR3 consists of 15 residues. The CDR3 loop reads CASSLRQAVPDTQYF. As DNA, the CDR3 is TGTGCCAGCAGCTTGCGGCAGGCGGTTCCAGATACGCAGTATTTT.

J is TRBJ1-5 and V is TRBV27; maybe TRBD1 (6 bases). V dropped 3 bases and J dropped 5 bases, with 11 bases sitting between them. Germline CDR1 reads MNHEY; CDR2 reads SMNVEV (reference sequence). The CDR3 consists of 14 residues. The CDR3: CASSFQQGDQPQHF. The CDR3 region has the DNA TGTGCCAGCAGTTTTCAACAGGGTGATCAGCCCCAGCATTTT.

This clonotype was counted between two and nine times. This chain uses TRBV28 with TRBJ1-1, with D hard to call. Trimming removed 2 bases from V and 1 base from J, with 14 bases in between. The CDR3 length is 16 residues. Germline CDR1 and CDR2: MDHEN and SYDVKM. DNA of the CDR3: TGTGCCAGCAGTTTACTTCCGCGGCAGCCGAACACTGAAGCTTTCTTT. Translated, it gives CASSLLPRQPNTEAFF.

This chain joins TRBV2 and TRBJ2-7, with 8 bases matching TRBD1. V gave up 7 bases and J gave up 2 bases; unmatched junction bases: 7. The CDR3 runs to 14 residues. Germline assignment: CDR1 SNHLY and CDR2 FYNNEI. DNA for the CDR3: TGTGCCAGCACCCTTGGGGGACAGGCCTACGAGCAGTACTTC. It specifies CASTLGGQAYEQYF. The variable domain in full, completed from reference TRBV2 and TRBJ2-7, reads EPEVTQTPSHQVTQMGQEVILRCVPISNHLYFYWYRQILGQKVEFLVSFYNNEISEKSEIFDDQFSVERPDGSNFTLKIRSTKLEDSAMYFCASTLGGQAYEQYFGPGTRLTVT.